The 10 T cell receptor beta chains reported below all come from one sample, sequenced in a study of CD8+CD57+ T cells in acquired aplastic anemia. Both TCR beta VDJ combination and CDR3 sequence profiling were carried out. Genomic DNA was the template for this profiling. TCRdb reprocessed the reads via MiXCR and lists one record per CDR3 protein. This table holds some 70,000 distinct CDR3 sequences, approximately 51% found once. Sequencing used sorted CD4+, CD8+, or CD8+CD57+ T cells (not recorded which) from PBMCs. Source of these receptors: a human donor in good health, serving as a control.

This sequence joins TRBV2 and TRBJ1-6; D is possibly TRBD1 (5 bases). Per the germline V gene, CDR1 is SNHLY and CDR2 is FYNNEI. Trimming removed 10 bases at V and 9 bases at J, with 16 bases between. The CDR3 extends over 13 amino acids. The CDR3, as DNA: TGTGCCACCGAACGGCAGGGCGGTTCACCCCTCCACTTT. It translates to CATERQGGSPLHF.

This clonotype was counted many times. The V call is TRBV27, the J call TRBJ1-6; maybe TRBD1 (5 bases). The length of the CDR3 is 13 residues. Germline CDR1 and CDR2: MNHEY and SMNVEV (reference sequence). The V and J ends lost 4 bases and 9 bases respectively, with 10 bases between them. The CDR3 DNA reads TGTGCCAGCAGTTGGGGGGGTGGTTCACCCCTCCACTTT. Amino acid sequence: CASSWGGGSPLHF.

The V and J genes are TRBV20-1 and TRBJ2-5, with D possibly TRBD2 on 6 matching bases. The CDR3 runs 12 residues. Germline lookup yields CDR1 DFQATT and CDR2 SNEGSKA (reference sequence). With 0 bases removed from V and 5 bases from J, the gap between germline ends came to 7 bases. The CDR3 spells CSARDRGETQYF. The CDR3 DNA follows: TGCAGTGCTAGAGATCGGGGGGAGACCCAGTACTTC.

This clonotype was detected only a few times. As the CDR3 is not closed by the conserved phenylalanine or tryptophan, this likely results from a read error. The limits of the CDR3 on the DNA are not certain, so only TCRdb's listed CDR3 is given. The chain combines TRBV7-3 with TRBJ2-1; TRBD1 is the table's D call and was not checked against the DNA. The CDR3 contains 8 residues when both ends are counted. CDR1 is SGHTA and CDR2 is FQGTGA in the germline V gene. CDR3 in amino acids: CASSLQGV.

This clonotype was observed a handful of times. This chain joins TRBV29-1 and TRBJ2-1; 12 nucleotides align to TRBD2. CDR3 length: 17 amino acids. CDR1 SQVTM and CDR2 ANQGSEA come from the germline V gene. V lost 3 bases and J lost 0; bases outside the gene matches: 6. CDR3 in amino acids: CSVEGMTSGSSYNEQFF. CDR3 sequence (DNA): TGCAGCGTTGAGGGGATGACTAGCGGGAGCTCCTACAATGAGCAGTTCTTC.

In nucleotides, the CDR3 is TGTGCCAGCAGCTCGCGCTCCTACGAGCAGTACTTC. It specifies CASSSRSYEQYF. This chain joins TRBV9 and TRBJ2-7, with D unclear. The germline V gene has CDR1 SGDLS and CDR2 YYNGEE. The germline V and J ends were trimmed by 4 bases and 0 bases, with 5 bases remaining between them. This CDR3 is 12 amino acids long.

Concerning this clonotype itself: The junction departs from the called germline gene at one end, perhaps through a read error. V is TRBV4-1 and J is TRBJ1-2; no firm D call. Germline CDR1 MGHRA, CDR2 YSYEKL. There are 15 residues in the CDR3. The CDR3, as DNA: TGCGTCAGCAGCCAAGACTCTTCGGAGCACTATGGCTACACCTTC. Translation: CVSSQDSSEHYGYTF.

The CDR3 nucleotides are TGTGCCAGCAGTTACCCCGAGGTCGGTACAGATACGCAGTATTTT. Amino acid sequence: CASSYPEVGTDTQYF. The chain recombines TRBV6-5 with TRBJ2-3; D gene ambiguous. The CDR3 runs 15 residues. V lost 2 bases and J lost 3, with 12 bases in between. CDR1 is MNHEY, CDR2 SVGAGI, per germline.

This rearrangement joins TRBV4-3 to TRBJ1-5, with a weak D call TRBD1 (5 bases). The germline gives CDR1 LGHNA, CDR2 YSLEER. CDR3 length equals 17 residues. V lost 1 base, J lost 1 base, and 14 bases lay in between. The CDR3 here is CASSQGVGRRSNQPQHF. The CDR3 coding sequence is TGCGCCAGCAGCCAAGGGGTGGGACGGAGAAGCAATCAGCCCCAGCATTTT.

CDR3 residues: CASSLRGSRYEQYF. CDR3 coding DNA: TGTGCCAGCAGCCTACGGGGATCGCGCTACGAGCAGTACTTC. The chain recombines TRBV7-6 with TRBJ2-7, with D perhaps TRBD2 (5 bases). Germline lookup yields CDR1 SGHVS and CDR2 FNYEAQ. V was pared by 5 bases and J by 3 bases, with 14 bases between. The CDR3 is 14 residues long.